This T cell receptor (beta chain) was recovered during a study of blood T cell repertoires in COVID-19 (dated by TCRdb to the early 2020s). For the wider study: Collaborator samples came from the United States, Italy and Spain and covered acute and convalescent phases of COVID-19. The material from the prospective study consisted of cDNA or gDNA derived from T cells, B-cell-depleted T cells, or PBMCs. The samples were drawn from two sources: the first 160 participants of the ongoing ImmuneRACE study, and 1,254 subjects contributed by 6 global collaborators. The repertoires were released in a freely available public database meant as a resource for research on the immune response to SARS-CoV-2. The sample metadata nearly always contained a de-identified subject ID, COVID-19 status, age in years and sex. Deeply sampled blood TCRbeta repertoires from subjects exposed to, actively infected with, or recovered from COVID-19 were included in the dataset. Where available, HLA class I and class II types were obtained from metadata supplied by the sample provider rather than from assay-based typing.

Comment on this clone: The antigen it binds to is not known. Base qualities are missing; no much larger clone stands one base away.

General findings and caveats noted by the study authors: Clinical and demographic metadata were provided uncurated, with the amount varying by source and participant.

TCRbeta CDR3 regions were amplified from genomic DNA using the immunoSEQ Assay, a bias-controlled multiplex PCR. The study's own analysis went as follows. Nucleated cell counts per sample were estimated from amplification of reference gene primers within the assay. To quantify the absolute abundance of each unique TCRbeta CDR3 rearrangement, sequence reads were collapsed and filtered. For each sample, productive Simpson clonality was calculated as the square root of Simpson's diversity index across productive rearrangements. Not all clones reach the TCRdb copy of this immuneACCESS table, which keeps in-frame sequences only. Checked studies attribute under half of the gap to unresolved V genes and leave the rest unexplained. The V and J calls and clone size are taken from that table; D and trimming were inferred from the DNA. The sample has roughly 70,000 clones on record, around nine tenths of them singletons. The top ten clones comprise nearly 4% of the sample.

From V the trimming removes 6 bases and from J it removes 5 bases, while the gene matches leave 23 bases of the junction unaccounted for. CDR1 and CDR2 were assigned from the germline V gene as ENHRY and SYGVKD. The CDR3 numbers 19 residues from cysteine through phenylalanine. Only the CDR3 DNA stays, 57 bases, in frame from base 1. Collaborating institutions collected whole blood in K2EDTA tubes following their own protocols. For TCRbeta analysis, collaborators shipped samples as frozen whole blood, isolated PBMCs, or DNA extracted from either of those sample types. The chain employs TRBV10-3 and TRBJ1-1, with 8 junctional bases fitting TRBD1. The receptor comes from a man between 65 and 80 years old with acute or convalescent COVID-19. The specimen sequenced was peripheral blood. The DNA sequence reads TGTGCCATCAGAAGGACCCCGGGACAGGATCGTAAAGGGGGGACTGAAGCTTTCTTT. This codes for CAIRRTPGQDRKGGTEAFF.